Presented here are 14 T cell receptor beta chains from one specimen sequenced in a study of T cell repertoires in cytomegalovirus infection. Antigens for these TCRs are unknown. Using its own MiXCR run on the reads, TCRdb lists one record per CDR3 protein. The sample lists approximately 1,000,000 distinct CDR3 sequences; around 30% were seen once. This material consisted of cultured CD8+ T cells from PBMCs, taken from culture after CMV antigen stimulation. These receptors originate from a human donor in good health (CMV status not recorded). Some clones in this sample may be carry-over from other donors' samples.

The J gene is TRBJ1-3, the V gene TRBV25-1, with D perhaps matching TRBD1 (6 bases). V dropped 0 bases and J dropped 0 bases, with 12 bases sitting between them. CDR1 MGHDK and CDR2 SYGVNS come from the germline V gene. The CDR3 is 17 residues long. In DNA, the CDR3 is TGTGCCAGCAGTGAATATCATACAGGGAACTCTGGAAACACCATATATTTT. It specifies CASSEYHTGNSGNTIYF.

This clonotype has just a few counts. The chain recombines TRBV7-6 with TRBJ2-7; TRBD1 is a possible D gene (5 bases). V was pared by 3 bases and J by 2 bases, with 11 bases between. Germline loops: CDR1 SGHVS, CDR2 FNYEAQ. CDR3 length: 14 amino acids. CDR3 amino acids: CASSLQGNPYEQYV. CDR3 nucleotide sequence: TGTGCCAGCAGCTTGCAGGGTAACCCCTACGAGCAGTACGTC.

This clonotype was counted a few times. Germline is not matched at one junction end, which may reflect a read error. The chain combines TRBV7-2 with TRBJ2-5, with a weak D call TRBD2 (5 bases). The germline V gene encodes CDR1 SGHTA and CDR2 FQGNSA. The CDR3 is made up of 11 amino acids. The CDR3 region is CERRAQETQYF. Written as DNA, the CDR3 is TGCGAACGGCGGGCCCAAGAGACCCAGTACTTC. Filled out from reference TRBV7-2 and TRBJ2-5, the complete variable domain reads GAGVSQSPSNKVTEKGKDVELRCDPISGHTALYWYRQSLGQGLEFLIYFQGNSAPDKSGLPSDRFSAERTGGSVSTLTIQRTQQEDSAVYLCERRAQETQYFGPGTRLLVL.

This clonotype showed up just a few times. The J gene is TRBJ2-6, the V gene TRBV27, with D possibly TRBD1 on 6 matching bases. V dropped 4 bases and J dropped 4 bases, with 20 bases sitting between them. The CDR3 totals 18 residues. Germline loops: CDR1 MNHEY, CDR2 SMNVEV (reference sequence). DNA of the CDR3: TGTGCCAGCAGTTACTTGACAGGCCCTCGACCCGGGGCCAACGTCCTGACTTTC. This encodes CASSYLTGPRPGANVLTF.

V usage is TRBV6-5 and J usage is TRBJ1-2, with TRBD1 as a possible D gene (5 bases). Germline CDR1 is MNHEY and CDR2 is SVGAGI. Trimming left V 2 bases short and J 8 bases short, with 12 bases between. The CDR3 is 13 residues long. DNA of the CDR3: TGTGCCAGCAGTTACGGGGGACTCCAGGGCTACACCTTC. Its translation is CASSYGGLQGYTF.

This clonotype came up a few times. The rearrangement joins TRBV5-5 to TRBJ2-7; 8 positions match TRBD1. The trim removed 5 bases at V and 0 bases at J, leaving 7 bases unmatched. The CDR3 length is 15 residues. Germline CDR1 and CDR2: SGHKS and YYEKEE (reference sequence). CDR3 amino acids: CASSFDRGSSYEQYV. The CDR3 DNA follows: TGTGCCAGCAGTTTTGACAGGGGAAGCTCCTACGAGCAGTACGTC.

This clonotype came up a few times. This rearrangement joins TRBV6-5 to TRBJ1-2; D perhaps matches TRBD1 (5 bases). Germline V gene data show CDR1 as MNHEY and CDR2 as SVGAGI. CDR3 length equals 16 residues. With 0 bases removed from V and 3 bases from J, the gap between germline ends came to 14 bases. The chain's CDR3 is CASSYSRQGTDYGYTF. CDR3 nucleotide sequence: TGTGCCAGCAGTTACTCTCGTCAGGGTACTGACTATGGCTACACCTTC.

The chain employs TRBV7-3 and TRBJ2-6; D gene uncertain. Germline assignment: CDR1 SGHTA and CDR2 FQGTGA. The CDR3 is made up of 14 amino acids. V was cut by 7 bases and J by 2 bases, with 9 bases left in between. CDR3 region: CASTQNPGANVLTF. CDR3 DNA sequence: TGTGCCAGCACCCAGAATCCTGGGGCCAACGTCCTGACTTTC.

With respect to this clonotype: A single base separates this from a much larger clone, so it may be a read error. This chain uses TRBV7-6 with TRBJ2-4, with D hard to call. The CDR3 spans 13 residues. Germline values: CDR1 SGHVS, CDR2 FNYEAQ. In DNA form, the CDR3 reads TGTGTCAGCACCCCTGTGGGCCAAAACATTCAGTACTTC. Protein sequence: CVSTPVGQNIQYF.

The chain has TRBV2 and TRBJ2-3; possible D gene TRBD2, 5 bases. Deletions cut 8 bases from V and 3 bases from J, with 12 bases between. This CDR3 is built from 13 residues. Per germline, CDR1 SNHLY and CDR2 FYNNEI. This CDR3 is CASPEGGTDTQYF. Here the CDR3 DNA reads TGTGCCAGCCCCGAGGGCGGGACAGATACGCAGTATTTT.

The chain uses TRBV11-3 and TRBJ2-1; D gene ambiguous. Trimming shortened V by 1 base and J by 4 bases, and 11 bases separated the two germline ends. The CDR3 has 15 residues. Germline V gene lookup returns CDR1 SGHNT and CDR2 YENEEA. The CDR3 is CASSLGVSLYNEQFF. CDR3 in DNA: TGTGCCAGCAGCTTAGGTGTCAGTCTGTACAATGAGCAGTTCTTC.

This clonotype was found many times. V gene TRBV6-1 combines with J gene TRBJ1-6, with 9 bases fitting TRBD1. V gave up 5 bases and J gave up 8 bases; unmatched junction bases: 13. This CDR3 is built from 17 residues. The germline gives CDR1 MNHNS, CDR2 SASEGT. CDR3: CASSQDRGVFFDSPLHF. CDR3 DNA: TGTGCCAGCAGTCAAGACAGGGGGGTCTTTTTCGATTCACCCCTCCACTTT.

The V gene is TRBV3-1, the J gene TRBJ2-1, with 7 bases that match TRBD2. This CDR3 spans 15 amino acids. Germline assignment: CDR1 LGHDT and CDR2 YNNKEL (reference sequence). V lost 4 bases and J lost 4; bases outside the gene matches: 7. CDR3 region: CASSLRAGVYNEQFF. The CDR3 DNA reads as TGTGCCAGCAGCCTGCGGGCGGGGGTTTACAATGAGCAGTTCTTC.

The chain uses TRBV28 and TRBJ2-7, with a possible D match to TRBD1 (6 bases). The V and J ends lost 6 bases and 6 bases respectively, with 18 bases between them. CDR1 MDHEN and CDR2 SYDVKM come from the germline V gene. The CDR3 sequence is 14 residues long. The CDR3 spells CASSPEGRGGEQYV. The CDR3 DNA sequence: TGTGCCAGCAGCCCCGAGGGCCGAGGGGGCGAGCAGTACGTC.